These T cell receptor beta chains were read from a single sample in a study of blood T cell repertoires in COVID-19. Clones were sequenced by immunoSEQ multiplex PCR, and TCRdb holds only the in-frame ones, with some missing. The repertoire consists of around 200,000 clones, with 89% occurring once and the leading ten covering around 7%. Sequenced sample: peripheral blood. The receptors were sampled from a middle-aged man with acute or convalescent COVID-19. Both conserved end residues are part of each CDR3. D genes are given only for firm matches. Some rows have no size entry. The others give once, few or many, or a class for an expanded clone.

J gene | D gene | clone size | CDR3 length | V gene | CDR3 DNA | CDR3 protein
TRBJ1-1 | - | - | 13 | TRBV27 | TGTGCCAGCAGTTGGGGGGGCGACACTGAAGCTTTCTTT | CASSWGGDTEAFF
TRBJ1-1 | - | - | 12 | TRBV30 | TGTGCCTGGACTCGGGAAGGACCTGAAGCTTTCTTT | CAWTREGPEAFF
TRBJ1-1 | - | - | 13 | TRBV2 | TGTGCCAGCAGTGTGGGGCAGGGGACTGAAGCTTTCTTT | CASSVGQGTEAFF
TRBJ1-1 | - | - | 12 | TRBV2 | TGTGCCAGCAGGGTAGAGAACACTGAAGCTTTCTTT | CASRVENTEAFF
TRBJ1-6 | - | - | 17 | TRBV7-2 | TGTGCCAGCAGCTTGGCGTCAGACAGCTCCTATAATTCACCCCTCCACTTT | CASSLASDSSYNSPLHF
TRBJ2-5 | - | - | 13 | TRBV5-1 | TGCGCCAGCAGCCCGAGGTCAGGGGAGACCCAGTACTTC | CASSPRSGETQYF
TRBJ2-3 | - | - | 16 | TRBV3-1/TRBV3-2 | TGTGCCAGCAGCCAAGGTGTTGGATCCCTCAGGGATACGCAGTATTTT | CASSQGVGSLRDTQYF
TRBJ1-4 | - | - | 15 | TRBV2 | TGTGCCAGCAGGTCTCAGGGGTTTGTGGGGGAAAAACTGTTTTTT | CASRSQGFVGEKLFF
TRBJ2-2 | TRBD2 | - | 19 | TRBV7-9 | TGTGCCAGCACCCCCTTGAGGGGTAGCGGGGAAGCGAACACCGGGGAGCTGTTTTTT | CASTPLRGSGEANTGELFF
TRBJ1-1 | TRBD1 | - | 14 | TRBV7-3 | TGTGCCAGCAGCTTATCAGGGGGCCATACTGAAGCTTTCTTT | CASSLSGGHTEAFF
TRBJ2-2 | - | - | 15 | TRBV30 | TGTGCCTGGAGTGCGGACTCACTGAACACCGGGGAGCTGTTTTTT | CAWSADSLNTGELFF
TRBJ2-2 | - | - | 14 | TRBV6-5 | TGTGCCAGCAGTTATGGGGGCAACACCGGGGAGCTGTTTTTT | CASSYGGNTGELFF
TRBJ2-7 | - | once | 15 | TRBV3-1/TRBV3-2 | TGTGCCAGCAGCCAATCATGGTCTAACCCCTACGAGCAGTACTTC | CASSQSWSNPYEQYF